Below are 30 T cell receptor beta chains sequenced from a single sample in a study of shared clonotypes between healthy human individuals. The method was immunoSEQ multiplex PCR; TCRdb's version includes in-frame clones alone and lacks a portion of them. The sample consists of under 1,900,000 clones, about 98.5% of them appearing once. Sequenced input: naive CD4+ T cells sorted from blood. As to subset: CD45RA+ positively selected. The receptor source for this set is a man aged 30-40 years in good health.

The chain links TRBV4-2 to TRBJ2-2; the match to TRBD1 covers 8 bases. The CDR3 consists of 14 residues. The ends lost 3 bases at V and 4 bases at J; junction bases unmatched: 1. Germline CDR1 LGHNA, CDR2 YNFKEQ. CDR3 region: CASSQDRATGELFF. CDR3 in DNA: TGTGCCAGCAGCCAGGACAGGGCCACCGGGGAGCTGTTTTTT.

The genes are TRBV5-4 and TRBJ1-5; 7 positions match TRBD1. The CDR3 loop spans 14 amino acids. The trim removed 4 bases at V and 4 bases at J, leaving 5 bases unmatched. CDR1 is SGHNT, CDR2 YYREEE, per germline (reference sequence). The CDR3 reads CASSAGTVNQPQHF. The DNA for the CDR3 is TGTGCCAGCAGCGCCGGGACAGTGAATCAGCCCCAGCATTTT. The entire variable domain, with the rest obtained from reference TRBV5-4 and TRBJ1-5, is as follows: ETGVTQSPTHLIKTRGQQVTLRCSSQSGHNTVSWYQQALGQGPQFIFQYYREEENGRGNFPPRFSGLQFPNYSSELNVNALELDDSALYLCASSAGTVNQPQHFGDGTRLSIL.

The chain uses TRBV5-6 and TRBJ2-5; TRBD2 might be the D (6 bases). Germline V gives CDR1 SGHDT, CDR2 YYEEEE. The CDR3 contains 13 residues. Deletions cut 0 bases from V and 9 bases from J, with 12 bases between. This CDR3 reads CASSLDPSVPQYF. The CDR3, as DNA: TGTGCCAGCAGCTTGGATCCTAGCGTCCCCCAGTACTTC.

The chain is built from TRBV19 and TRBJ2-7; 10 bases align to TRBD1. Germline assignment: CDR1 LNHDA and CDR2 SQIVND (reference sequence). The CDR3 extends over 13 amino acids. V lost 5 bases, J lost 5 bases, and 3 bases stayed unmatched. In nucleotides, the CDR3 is TGTGCCAGTAGTCCGACAGGGGGCGACGAGCAGTACTTC. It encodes CASSPTGGDEQYF. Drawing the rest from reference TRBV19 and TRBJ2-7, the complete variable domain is DGGITQSPKYLFRKEGQNVTLSCEQNLNHDAMYWYRQDPGQGLRLIYYSQIVNDFQKGDIAEGYSVSREKKESFPLTVTSAQKNPTAFYLCASSPTGGDEQYFGPGTRLTVT.

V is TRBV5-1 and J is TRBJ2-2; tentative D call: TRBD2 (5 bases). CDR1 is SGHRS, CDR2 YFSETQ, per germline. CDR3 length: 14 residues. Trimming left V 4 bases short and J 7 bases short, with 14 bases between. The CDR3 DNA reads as TGCGCCAGCAGCCGTAGCGACCTGGGCGGGGAGCTGTTTTTT. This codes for CASSRSDLGGELFF.

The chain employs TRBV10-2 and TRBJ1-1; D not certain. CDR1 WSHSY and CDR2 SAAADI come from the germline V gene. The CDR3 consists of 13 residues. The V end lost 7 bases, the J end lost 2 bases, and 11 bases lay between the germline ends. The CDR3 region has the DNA TGCGCCAGCACAGGACCCCAAAACACTGAAGCTTTCTTT. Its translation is CASTGPQNTEAFF.

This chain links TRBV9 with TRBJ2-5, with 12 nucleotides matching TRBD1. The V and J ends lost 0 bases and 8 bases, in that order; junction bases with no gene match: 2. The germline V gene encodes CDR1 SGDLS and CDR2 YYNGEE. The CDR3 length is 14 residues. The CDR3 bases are TGTGCCAGCAGCGTAGAGGGACAGGGGGCTACCCAGTACTTC. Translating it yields CASSVEGQGATQYF.

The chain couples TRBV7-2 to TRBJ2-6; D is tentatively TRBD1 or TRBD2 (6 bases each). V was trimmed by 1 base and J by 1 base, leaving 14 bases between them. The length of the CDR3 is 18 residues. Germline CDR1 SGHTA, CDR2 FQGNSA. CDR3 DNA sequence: TGTGCCAGCAGCTTAGTAGGGGGGACCCTTTCTGGGGCCAACGTCCTGACTTTC. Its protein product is CASSLVGGTLSGANVLTF.

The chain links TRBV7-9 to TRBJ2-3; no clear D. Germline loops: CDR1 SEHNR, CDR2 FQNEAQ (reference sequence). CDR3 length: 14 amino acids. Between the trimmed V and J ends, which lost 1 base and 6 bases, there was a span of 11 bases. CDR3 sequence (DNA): TGTGCCAGCAGCTTAGGAGTTGACGGGGATACGCAGTATTTT. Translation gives CASSLGVDGDTQYF.

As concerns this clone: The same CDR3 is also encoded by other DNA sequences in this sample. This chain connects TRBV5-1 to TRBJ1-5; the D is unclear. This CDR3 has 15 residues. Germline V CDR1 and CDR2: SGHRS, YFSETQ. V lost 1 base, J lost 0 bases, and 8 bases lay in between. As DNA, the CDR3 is TGCGCCAGCAGCTTGACGGGCGGTAGCAATCAGCCCCAGCATTTT. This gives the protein CASSLTGGSNQPQHF.

The CDR3 region is CASSEAEQGFGLAKNIQYF. The CDR3, as DNA: TGTGCCAGCAGTGAAGCAGAACAGGGTTTCGGATTAGCCAAAAACATTCAGTACTTC. The chain employs TRBV2 and TRBJ2-4; D is perhaps TRBD1 (6 bases). This CDR3 region has 19 residues. Germline V CDR1 and CDR2: SNHLY, FYNNEI. Between the trimmed V and J ends, which lost 0 bases and 0 bases, there was a span of 18 bases.

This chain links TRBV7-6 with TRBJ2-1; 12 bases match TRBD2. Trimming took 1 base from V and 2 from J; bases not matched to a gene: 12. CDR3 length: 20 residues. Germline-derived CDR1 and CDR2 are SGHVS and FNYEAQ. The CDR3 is CASSLGASGRAERTYNEQFF. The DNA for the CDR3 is TGTGCCAGCAGCTTAGGGGCTAGCGGGAGGGCCGAGAGGACCTACAATGAGCAGTTCTTC.

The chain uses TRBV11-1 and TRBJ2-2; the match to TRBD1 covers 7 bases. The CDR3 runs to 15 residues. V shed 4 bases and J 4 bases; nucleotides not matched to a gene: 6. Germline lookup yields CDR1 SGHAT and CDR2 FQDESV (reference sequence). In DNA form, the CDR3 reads TGTGCCAGCAGCTCCTACAGGGGAAGCACCGGGGAGCTGTTTTTT. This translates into CASSSYRGSTGELFF. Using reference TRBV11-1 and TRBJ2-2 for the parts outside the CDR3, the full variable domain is EAEVAQSPRYKITEKSQAVAFWCDPISGHATLYWYRQILGQGPELLVQFQDESVVDDSQLPKDRFSAERLKGVDSTLKIQPAELGDSAMYLCASSSYRGSTGELFFGEGSRLTVL.

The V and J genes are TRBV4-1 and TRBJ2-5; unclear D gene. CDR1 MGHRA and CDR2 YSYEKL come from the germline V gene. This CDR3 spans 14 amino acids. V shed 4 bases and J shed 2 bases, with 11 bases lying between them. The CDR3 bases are TGCGCCAGCAGCCCCTCAGGCCCTCAAGAGACCCAGTACTTC. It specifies CASSPSGPQETQYF.

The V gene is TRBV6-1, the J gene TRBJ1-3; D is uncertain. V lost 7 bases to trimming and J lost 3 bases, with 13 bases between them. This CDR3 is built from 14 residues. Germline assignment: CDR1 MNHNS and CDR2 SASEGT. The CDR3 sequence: CASNNGRNGNTIYF. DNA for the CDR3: TGTGCCAGCAATAACGGGAGAAATGGAAACACCATATATTTT.

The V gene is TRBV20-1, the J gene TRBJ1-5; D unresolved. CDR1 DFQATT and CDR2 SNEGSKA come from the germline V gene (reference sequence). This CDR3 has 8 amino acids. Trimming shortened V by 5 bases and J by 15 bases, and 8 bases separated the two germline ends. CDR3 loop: CSAGPGHF. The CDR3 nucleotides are TGCAGTGCTGGTCCCGGGCATTTT.

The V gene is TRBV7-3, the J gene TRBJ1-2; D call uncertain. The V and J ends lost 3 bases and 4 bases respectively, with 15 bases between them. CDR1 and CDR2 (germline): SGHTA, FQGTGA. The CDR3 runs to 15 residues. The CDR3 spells CASSLVHGSAYGYTF. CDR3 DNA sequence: TGTGCCAGCAGCTTGGTTCATGGTAGCGCCTATGGCTACACCTTC.

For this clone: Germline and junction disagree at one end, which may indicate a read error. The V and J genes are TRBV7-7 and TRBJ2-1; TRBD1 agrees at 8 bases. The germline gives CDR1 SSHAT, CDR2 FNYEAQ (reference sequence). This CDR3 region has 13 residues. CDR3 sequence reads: CASSVDRGNEQFF. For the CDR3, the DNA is TGTGCTAGCAGCGTAGACAGGGGTAATGAGCAGTTCTTC.

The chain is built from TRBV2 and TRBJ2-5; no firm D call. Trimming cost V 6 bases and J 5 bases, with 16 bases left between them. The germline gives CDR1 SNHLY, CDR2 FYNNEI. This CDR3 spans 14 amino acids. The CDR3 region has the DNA TGTGCCAGCAGCCGATTTCGGTCAATTGAGACCCAGTACTTC. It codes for CASSRFRSIETQYF.

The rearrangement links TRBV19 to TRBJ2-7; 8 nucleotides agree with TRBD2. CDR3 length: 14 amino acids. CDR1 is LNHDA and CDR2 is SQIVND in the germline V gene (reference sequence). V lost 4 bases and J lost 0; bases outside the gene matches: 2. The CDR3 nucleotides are TGTGCCAGTAGTACGGGGGGGTTCTCCTACGAGCAGTACTTC. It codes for CASSTGGFSYEQYF. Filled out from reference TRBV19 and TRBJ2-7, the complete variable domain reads DGGITQSPKYLFRKEGQNVTLSCEQNLNHDAMYWYRQDPGQGLRLIYYSQIVNDFQKGDIAEGYSVSREKKESFPLTVTSAQKNPTAFYLCASSTGGFSYEQYFGPGTRLTVT.

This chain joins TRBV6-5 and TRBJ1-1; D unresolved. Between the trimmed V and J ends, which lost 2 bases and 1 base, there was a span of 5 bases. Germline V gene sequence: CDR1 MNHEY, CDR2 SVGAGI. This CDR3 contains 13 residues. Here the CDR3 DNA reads TGTGCCAGCAGTTACAGCCAGAACACTGAAGCTTTCTTT. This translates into CASSYSQNTEAFF.

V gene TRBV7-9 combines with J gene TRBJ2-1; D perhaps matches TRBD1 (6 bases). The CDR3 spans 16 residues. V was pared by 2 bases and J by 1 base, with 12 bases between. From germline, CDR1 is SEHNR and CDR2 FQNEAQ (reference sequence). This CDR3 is CASSLPIGGSYNEQFF. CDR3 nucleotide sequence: TGTGCCAGCAGCTTACCAATAGGGGGATCCTACAATGAGCAGTTCTTC.

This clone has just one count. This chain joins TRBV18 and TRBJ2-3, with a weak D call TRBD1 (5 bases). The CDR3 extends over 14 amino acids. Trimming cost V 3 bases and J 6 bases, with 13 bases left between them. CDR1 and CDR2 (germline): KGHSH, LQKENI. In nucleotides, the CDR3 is TGTGCCAGCTCACCGGGGCTGGGGCGGGATACGCAGTATTTT. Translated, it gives CASSPGLGRDTQYF.

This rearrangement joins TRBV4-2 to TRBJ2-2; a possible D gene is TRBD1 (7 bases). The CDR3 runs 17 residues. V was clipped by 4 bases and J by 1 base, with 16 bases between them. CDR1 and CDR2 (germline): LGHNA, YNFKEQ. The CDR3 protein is CASSPRGRTGNTGELFF. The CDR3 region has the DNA TGTGCCAGCAGCCCCCGTGGGAGGACAGGGAACACCGGGGAGCTGTTTTTT.

This chain's CDR3 is CASSLKGGTGSGNTIYF. CDR3 nucleotide sequence: TGTGCCAGCAGCTTAAAAGGGGGGACAGGCTCTGGAAACACCATATATTTT. The chain couples TRBV7-3 to TRBJ1-3, with 8 bases that match TRBD1. V trimming: 1 base; J trimming: 0 bases; junction bases outside the gene matches: 5. CDR1 and CDR2 from the germline V gene are SGHTA and FQGTGA. The CDR3 spans 17 residues. Drawing the rest from reference TRBV7-3 and TRBJ1-3, the complete variable domain is GAGVSQTPSNKVTEKGKYVELRCDPISGHTALYWYRQSLGQGPEFLIYFQGTGAADDSGLPNDRFFAVRPEGSVSTLKIQRTERGDSAVYLCASSLKGGTGSGNTIYFGEGSWLTVV.

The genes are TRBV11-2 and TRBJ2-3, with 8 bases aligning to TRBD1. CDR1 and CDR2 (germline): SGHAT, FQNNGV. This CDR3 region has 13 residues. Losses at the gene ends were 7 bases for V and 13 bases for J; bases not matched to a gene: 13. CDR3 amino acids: CASTFVTGALEYF. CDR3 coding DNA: TGTGCCAGCACTTTCGTGACAGGGGCGCTTGAGTATTTT.

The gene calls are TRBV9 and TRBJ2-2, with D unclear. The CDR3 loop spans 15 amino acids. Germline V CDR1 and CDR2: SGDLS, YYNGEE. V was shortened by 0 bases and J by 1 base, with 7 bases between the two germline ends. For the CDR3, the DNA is TGTGCCAGCAGCGTAGTACACCTGAACACCGGGGAGCTGTTTTTT. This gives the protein CASSVVHLNTGELFF.

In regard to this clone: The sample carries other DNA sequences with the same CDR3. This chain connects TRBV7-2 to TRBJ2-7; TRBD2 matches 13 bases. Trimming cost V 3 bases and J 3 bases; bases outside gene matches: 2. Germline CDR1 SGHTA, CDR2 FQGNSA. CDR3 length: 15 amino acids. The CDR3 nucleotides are TGTGCCAGCAGCTTCGGACTAGCGGGAGTCTACGAGCAGTACTTC. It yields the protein CASSFGLAGVYEQYF.

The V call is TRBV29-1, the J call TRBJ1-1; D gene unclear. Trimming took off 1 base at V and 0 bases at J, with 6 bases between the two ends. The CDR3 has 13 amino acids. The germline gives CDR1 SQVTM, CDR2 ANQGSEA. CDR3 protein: CSVEVRMNTEAFF. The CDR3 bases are TGCAGCGTTGAAGTTAGAATGAACACTGAAGCTTTCTTT.

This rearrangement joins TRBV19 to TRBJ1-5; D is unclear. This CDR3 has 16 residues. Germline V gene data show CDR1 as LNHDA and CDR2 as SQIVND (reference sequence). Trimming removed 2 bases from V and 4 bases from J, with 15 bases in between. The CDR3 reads CASSISGLWRNQPQHF. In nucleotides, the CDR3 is TGTGCCAGTAGTATATCTGGTCTTTGGAGGAATCAGCCCCAGCATTTT.